These 10 T cell receptor beta chains came from one sample sequenced in a study of memory CD4+ T cells and cytomegalovirus serostatus (dated by TCRdb to the late 2010s). Libraries were made using the immunoSEQ multiplex PCR assay. TCRdb took over this immuneACCESS table, retaining in-frame rearrangements with V and J assigned. Such tables are incomplete; in checked studies, under half of the missing clones stem from an unresolved V gene, and the remainder is unexplained. This sample has around 32,000 clones in its table, and around 76% of those were observed once. Together, the top ten hold 0.5% to 0.8% of the sample. Single viable CD3+CD4+CD8-CD45RO+ cells were sorted as memory CD4+ T cells on a FACSAria II. The material sequenced was memory CD4+ T cells from blood. The receptors were gathered from an adult in good health and CMV-seronegative. Some clones in this sample may be carry-over from other donors' samples.

The V gene is TRBV29-1, the J gene TRBJ2-7, with 7 positions matching TRBD1. The ends lost 6 bases at V and 4 bases at J; junction bases unmatched: 12. From germline, CDR1 is SQVTM and CDR2 ANQGSEA. The length of the CDR3 is 14 residues. CDR3 nucleotides: TGCAGCGTCCTTATCTCGACAGGGTGGTACGAGCAGTACTTC. It encodes CSVLISTGWYEQYF.

The CDR3 loop reads CASSPTGGHGQPQHF. The CDR3 DNA reads as TGTGCCAGCAGCCCTACAGGGGGGCATGGGCAGCCCCAGCATTTT. The gene calls are TRBV5-5 and TRBJ1-5; 8 nucleotides match TRBD1. This CDR3 has 15 amino acids. V was pared by 4 bases and J by 7 bases, with 10 bases of the junction left unmatched. Germline V lookup: CDR1 SGHKS, CDR2 YYEKEE (reference sequence). The variable domain in full, with the rest retrieved from reference TRBV5-5 and TRBJ1-5, is DAGVTQSPTHLIKTRGQQVTLRCSPISGHKSVSWYQQVLGQGPQFIFQYYEKEERGRGNFPDRFSARQFPNYSSELNVNALLLGDSALYLCASSPTGGHGQPQHFGDGTRLSIL.

Only a few counts were recorded for this clone. The rearrangement uses TRBV29-1 and TRBJ1-1; D is ambiguous. Looked up from germline, CDR1 is SQVTM and CDR2 is ANQGSEA. V lost 7 bases and J 1 base, leaving 13 bases between the germline ends. The CDR3 is 13 residues long. Here the CDR3 DNA reads TGCAGCGCCACACGACTGGGGAACACTGAAGCTTTCTTT. Translated, it gives CSATRLGNTEAFF.

The rearrangement joins TRBV19 to TRBJ2-3; maybe TRBD1 (6 bases). Trimming shortened V by 2 bases and J by 2 bases, and 8 bases separated the two germline ends. CDR1 is LNHDA and CDR2 is SQIVND in the germline V gene (reference sequence). The CDR3 contains 14 residues. The CDR3 here is CASSIPGVTDTQYF. The CDR3, as DNA: TGTGCCAGTAGTATACCAGGGGTCACAGATACGCAGTATTTT.

The genes are TRBV5-1 and TRBJ2-3; 11 bases agree with TRBD2. Germline trimming cut 5 bases from V and 6 bases from J; bases unmatched to any gene: 5. This CDR3 is built from 14 residues. The germline V gene encodes CDR1 SGHRS and CDR2 YFSETQ. The CDR3 DNA reads TGCGCCAGCAGTCTAGCGGGGGGCCGGGATACGCAGTATTTT. This gives the protein CASSLAGGRDTQYF.

The V call is TRBV2, the J call TRBJ1-5; D is unresolved. CDR1 is SNHLY and CDR2 is FYNNEI in the germline V gene. V gave up 7 bases and J gave up 5 bases, with 12 bases separating them. The length of the CDR3 is 13 residues. The CDR3 region is CASTLLEDQPQHF. Here the CDR3 DNA reads TGTGCCAGCACACTCCTGGAAGATCAGCCCCAGCATTTT.

The V and J genes are TRBV6-1 and TRBJ1-4; D possibly corresponds to TRBD1 (5 bases). CDR3 size: 17 residues. V gave up 0 bases and J gave up 8 bases, with 19 bases separating them. In germline, CDR1 is MNHNS, CDR2 SASEGT. The CDR3 bases are TGTGCCAGCAGTGAAGCAATTTTAGGGGCGTTCGGGGAAAAACTGTTTTTT. Protein sequence: CASSEAILGAFGEKLFF.

Only a few counts were recorded for this clone. This chain joins TRBV5-5 and TRBJ1-5; 7 bases agree with TRBD1. The CDR3 is 13 residues long. The V segment lost 4 bases and the J segment 9 bases; nucleotides outside the gene matches: 7. The germline gives CDR1 SGHKS, CDR2 YYEKEE (reference sequence). The CDR3, as DNA: TGTGCCAGCAGCATGACAGGGTCGGGGCCCCAGCATTTT. Its translation: CASSMTGSGPQHF.

This chain connects TRBV27 to TRBJ2-7, with TRBD1 as a possible D gene (6 bases). Trimming pared 6 bases from V and 2 bases from J, leaving 17 bases between. Germline CDR1 MNHEY, CDR2 SMNVEV (reference sequence). This CDR3 is built from 15 residues. CDR3 in DNA: TGTGCCAGCAGCGATATCGGACAGCACACCTACGAGCAGTACTTC. It translates to CASSDIGQHTYEQYF.

The rearrangement links TRBV5-1 to TRBJ1-2; D is unresolved. There are 13 residues in the CDR3. V was trimmed by 0 bases and J by 6 bases, leaving 9 bases between them. In germline, CDR1 is SGHRS, CDR2 YFSETQ. The CDR3 is CASSLDSNDGYTF. CDR3 DNA: TGCGCCAGCAGCTTGGACAGTAATGATGGCTACACCTTC.